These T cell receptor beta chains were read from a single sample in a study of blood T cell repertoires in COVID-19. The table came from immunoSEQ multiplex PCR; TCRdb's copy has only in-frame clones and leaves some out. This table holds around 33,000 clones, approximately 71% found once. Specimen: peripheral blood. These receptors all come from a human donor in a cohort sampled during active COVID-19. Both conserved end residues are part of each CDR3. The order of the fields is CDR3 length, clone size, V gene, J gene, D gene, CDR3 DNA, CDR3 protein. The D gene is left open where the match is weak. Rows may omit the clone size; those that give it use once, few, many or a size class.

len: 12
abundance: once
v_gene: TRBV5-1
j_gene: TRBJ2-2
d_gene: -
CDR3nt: TGCGCCAGCAGCATAGAGTACGGGGAGCTGTTTTTT
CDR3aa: CASSIEYGELFF

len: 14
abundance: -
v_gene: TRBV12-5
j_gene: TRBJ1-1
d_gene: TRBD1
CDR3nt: TGTGCTAGTGGTTTGGCAGGGGGTTACACTGAAGCTTTCTTT
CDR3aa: CASGLAGGYTEAFF

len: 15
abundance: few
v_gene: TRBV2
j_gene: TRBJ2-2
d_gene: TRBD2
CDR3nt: TGTGCCAGCTCGAAGCGGGAGGGAAACACCGGGGAGCTGTTTTTT
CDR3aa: CASSKREGNTGELFF

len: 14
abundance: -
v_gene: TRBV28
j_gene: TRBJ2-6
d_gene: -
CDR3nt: TGTGCCAGCAGCCCCCGTTCTGGGGCCAACGTCCTGACTTTC
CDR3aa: CASSPRSGANVLTF

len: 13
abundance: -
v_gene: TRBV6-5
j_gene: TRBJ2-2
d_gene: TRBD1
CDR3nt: TGTGCCAGCGGGACAGGGTACACCGGGGAGCTGTTTTTT
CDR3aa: CASGTGYTGELFF

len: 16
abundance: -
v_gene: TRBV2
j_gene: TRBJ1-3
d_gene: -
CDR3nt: TGTGCCAGCAGTGCTGGACAGTGGTCTGAAGGAAACACCATATATTTT
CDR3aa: CASSAGQWSEGNTIYF

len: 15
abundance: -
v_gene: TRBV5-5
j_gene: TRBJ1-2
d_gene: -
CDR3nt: TGTGCCAGCAGCTTGACCTTAACAGTTGGCTATGGCTACACCTTC
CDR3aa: CASSLTLTVGYGYTF

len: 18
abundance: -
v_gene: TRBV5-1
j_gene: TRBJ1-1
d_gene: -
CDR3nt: TGCGCCAGCAGCTTGGGACTCCAACAGGGAAGGGCGAACACTGAAGCTTTCTTT
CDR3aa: CASSLGLQQGRANTEAFF

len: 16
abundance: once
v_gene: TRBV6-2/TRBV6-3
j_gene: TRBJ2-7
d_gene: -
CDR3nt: TGTGCCAGCAGTTACCCGAAAGGGACACCCTTCTACGAGCAGTACTTC
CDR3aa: CASSYPKGTPFYEQYF

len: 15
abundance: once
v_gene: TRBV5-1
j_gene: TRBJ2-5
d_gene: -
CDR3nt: TGCGCCAGCAGCTCCTTTTTGCGCTCCCAAGAGACCCAGTACTTC
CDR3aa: CASSSFLRSQETQYF

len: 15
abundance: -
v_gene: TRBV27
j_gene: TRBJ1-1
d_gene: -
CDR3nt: TGTGCCAGCAGTTTAGGTGGGGCGGGGGGGACTGAAGCTTTCTTT
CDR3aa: CASSLGGAGGTEAFF

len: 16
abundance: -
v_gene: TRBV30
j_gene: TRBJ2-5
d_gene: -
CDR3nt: TGTGCCTGGAGTGTACGAGCCAGGGGCCTCCAAGAGACCCAGTACTTC
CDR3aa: CAWSVRARGLQETQYF

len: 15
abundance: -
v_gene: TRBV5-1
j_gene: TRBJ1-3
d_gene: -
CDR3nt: TGCGCCAGCAGCTTGCCGTCACAATCTGGAAACACCATATATTTT
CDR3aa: CASSLPSQSGNTIYF

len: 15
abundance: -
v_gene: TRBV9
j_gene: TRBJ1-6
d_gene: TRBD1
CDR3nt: TGTGCCAGCAGCTCGGGACAGGGAGTAGGTTCACCCCTCCACTTT
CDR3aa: CASSSGQGVGSPLHF

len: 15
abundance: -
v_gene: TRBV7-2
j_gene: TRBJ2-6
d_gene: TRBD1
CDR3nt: TGTGCCAGCAGCTTTACAGGGGCTGGGGCCAACGTCCTGACTTTC
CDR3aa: CASSFTGAGANVLTF

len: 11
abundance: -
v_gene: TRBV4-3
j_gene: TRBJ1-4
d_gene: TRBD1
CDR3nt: TGCGCCAGCAGCCTTGGACAGGAACTGTTTTTT
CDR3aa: CASSLGQELFF

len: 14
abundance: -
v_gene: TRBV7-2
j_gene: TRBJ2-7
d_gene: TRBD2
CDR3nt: TGTGCCAGCAGCCGGACTAGCGGGAGCTACGAGCAGTACTTC
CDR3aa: CASSRTSGSYEQYF

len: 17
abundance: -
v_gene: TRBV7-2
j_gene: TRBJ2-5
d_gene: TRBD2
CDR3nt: TGTGCCAGCAGCTTAGTTGCGGGCGGGAGTTCCCATCGGGCCCAGTACTTC
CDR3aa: CASSLVAGGSSHRAQYF

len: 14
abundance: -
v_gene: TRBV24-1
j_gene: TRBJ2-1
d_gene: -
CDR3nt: TGTGCCACTGATCTAGGGGGTGGGAGTAATGAGCAGTTCTTC
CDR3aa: CATDLGGGSNEQFF

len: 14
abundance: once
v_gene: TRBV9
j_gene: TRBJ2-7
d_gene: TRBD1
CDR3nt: TGTGCCAGCAGCGTAGGAACAGGGGGAGGCGAGCAGTACTTC
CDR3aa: CASSVGTGGGEQYF

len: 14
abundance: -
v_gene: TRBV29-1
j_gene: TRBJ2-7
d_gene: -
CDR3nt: TGCAGCGTTGAAGGTCAAGGGGCTGGTGGCGAGCAGTACTTC
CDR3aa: CSVEGQGAGGEQYF

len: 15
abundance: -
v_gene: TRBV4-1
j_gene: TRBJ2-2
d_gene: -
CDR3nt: TGCGCCAGCAGCCAAGGGTCTAGCCGCACCGGGGAGCTGTTTTTT
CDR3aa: CASSQGSSRTGELFF

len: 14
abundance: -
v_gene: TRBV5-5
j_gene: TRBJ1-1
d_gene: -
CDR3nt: TGTGCCAGCAGGCAGGGAACAATCAACACTGAAGCTTTCTTT
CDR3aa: CASRQGTINTEAFF

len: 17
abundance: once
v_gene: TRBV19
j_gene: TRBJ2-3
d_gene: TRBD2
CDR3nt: TGTGCCAGTAGTATAGCCCCTTTTAGCGGGGCGACAGATACGCAGTATTTT
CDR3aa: CASSIAPFSGATDTQYF

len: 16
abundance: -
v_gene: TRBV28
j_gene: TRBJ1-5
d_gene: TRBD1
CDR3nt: TGTGCCAGCAGGTTTACAGGGGTAGGGGACAATCAGCCCCAGCATTTT
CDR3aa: CASRFTGVGDNQPQHF

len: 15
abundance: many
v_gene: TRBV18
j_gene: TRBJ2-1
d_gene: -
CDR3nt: TGTGCCAGCTCACCACCGGGAGGACAGGTCAATGAGCAGTTCTTC
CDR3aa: CASSPPGGQVNEQFF

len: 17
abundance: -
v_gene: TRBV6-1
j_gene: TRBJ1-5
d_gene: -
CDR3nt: TGTGCCAGCAGTGCCCCTAGTGGGGCGGGGAGCAATCAGCCCCAGCATTTT
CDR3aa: CASSAPSGAGSNQPQHF

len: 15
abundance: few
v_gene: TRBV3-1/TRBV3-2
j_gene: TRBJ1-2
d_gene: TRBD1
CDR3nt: TGTGCCAGCAGCCCCGCGGACAGGTTTCTGGTAGGCTACACCTTC
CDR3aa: CASSPADRFLVGYTF

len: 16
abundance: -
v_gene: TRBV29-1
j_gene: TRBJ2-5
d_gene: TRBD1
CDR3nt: TGCAGCGTTGCGGGGTTGGGGACAGGGGCGATGGAGACCCAGTACTTC
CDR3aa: CSVAGLGTGAMETQYF

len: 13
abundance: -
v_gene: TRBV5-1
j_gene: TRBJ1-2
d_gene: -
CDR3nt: TGCGCCAGCAGCTTGGGGGGGGAGAACCCACTGTTCTTC
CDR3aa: CASSLGGENPLFF

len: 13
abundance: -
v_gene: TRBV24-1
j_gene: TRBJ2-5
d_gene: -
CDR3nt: TGTGCCATAGCCCAGACAGGAGAGTCAGCCCAGTACTTC
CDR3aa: CAIAQTGESAQYF

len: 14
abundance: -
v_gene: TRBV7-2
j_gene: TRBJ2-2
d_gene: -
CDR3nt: TGTGCCAGCAGCCCGATAGTACAGACCGGGGAGCTGTTTTTT
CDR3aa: CASSPIVQTGELFF

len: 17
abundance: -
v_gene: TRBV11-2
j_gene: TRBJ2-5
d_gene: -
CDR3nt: TGTGCCAGCAGCTTAGGGGTTAGGGGCGCTCAAGGAGAGACCCAGTACTTC
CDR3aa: CASSLGVRGAQGETQYF

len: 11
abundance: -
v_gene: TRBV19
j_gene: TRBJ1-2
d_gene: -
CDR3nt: TGTGCCAGTAGTATAAGGGGGTCGCGCACCTTC
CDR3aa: CASSIRGSRTF

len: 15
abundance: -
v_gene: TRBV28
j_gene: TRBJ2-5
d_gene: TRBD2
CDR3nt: TGTGCCAGCAGCAAAACCGGGACTAGCCGGGGGACCCAGTACTTC
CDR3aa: CASSKTGTSRGTQYF

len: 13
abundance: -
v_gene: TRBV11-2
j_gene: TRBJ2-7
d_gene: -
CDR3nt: TGTGCCAGCAGCTTAGGCGGCTCCTACGAGCAGTACTTC
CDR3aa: CASSLGGSYEQYF

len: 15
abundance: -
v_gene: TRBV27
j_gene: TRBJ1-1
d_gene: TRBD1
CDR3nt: TGTGCCAGCAGTTTAGCGGGACAGGGGAACACTGAAGCTTTCTTT
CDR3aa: CASSLAGQGNTEAFF